The 26 T cell receptor beta chains presented below share a single source sample, sequenced in a study of blood T cell repertoires in COVID-19. Sequencing was performed with immunoSEQ multiplex PCR; in TCRdb, only in-frame clones are kept and a portion is missing. The sample consists of hundreds of thousands of clones, 80% to 90% of them appearing once. Specimen: PBMCs or T cells enriched from blood (not recorded which). The origin of the receptors is a woman in her thirties who had been exposed to COVID-19.

This chain joins TRBV30 and TRBJ1-6, with unresolved D. This CDR3 is 9 amino acids long. In germline, CDR1 is GTSNPN, CDR2 SVGIG (reference sequence). Trimming stripped 7 bases from V and 13 bases from J, with 8 bases between. The CDR3 DNA reads as TGTGCCTCACATCCCCCCCTCCACTTT. Translating gives CASHPPLHF.

This clone was found once. The V call is TRBV6-4, the J call TRBJ2-7, with 10 bases lining up with TRBD1. With 5 bases clipped from V and 5 bases from J, the junction kept 6 bases outside the gene matches. The CDR3 is 14 amino acids. CDR1 MRHNA and CDR2 SNTAGT come from the germline V gene. CDR3 loop: CASSPDRGYNEQYF. In DNA, the CDR3 is TGTGCCAGCAGTCCGGACAGGGGGTATAACGAGCAGTACTTC.

This rearrangement joins TRBV10-2 to TRBJ1-6; maybe TRBD1 (5 bases). From germline, CDR1 is WSHSY and CDR2 SAAADI. CDR3 size: 17 residues. Trimming took off 0 bases at V and 2 bases at J, with 11 bases between the two ends. The CDR3 sequence: CASSESGVGTYNSPLHF. The CDR3 DNA reads TGCGCCAGCAGTGAGTCAGGGGTCGGTACCTATAATTCACCCCTCCACTTT.

The V call is TRBV4-1, the J call TRBJ1-2; 8 bases match TRBD1. This CDR3 is 16 amino acids long. Germline V gene data show CDR1 as MGHRA and CDR2 as YSYEKL. Trimming took 0 bases from V and 4 from J; bases not matched to a gene: 7. The CDR3 is CASSQESTGGAYGYTF. CDR3 nucleotide sequence: TGCGCCAGCAGCCAAGAGTCCACAGGGGGGGCCTATGGCTACACCTTC.

This chain uses TRBV19 with TRBJ1-2; 8 bases are shared with TRBD1. This CDR3 region has 15 residues. The V gene's germline CDR1 is LNHDA and CDR2 SQIVND (reference sequence). V was pared by 5 bases and J by 3 bases, with 8 bases of the junction left unmatched. Written as DNA, the CDR3 is TGTGCCAGTAGTCCATGGACAGGGCTCGACTATGGCTACACCTTC. It yields the protein CASSPWTGLDYGYTF.

This chain joins TRBV27 and TRBJ2-1; 15 positions match TRBD2. V lost 2 bases to trimming and J lost 11 bases; unmatched junction nucleotides: 10. Germline loops: CDR1 MNHEY, CDR2 SMNVEV (reference sequence). The CDR3 is 17 amino acids. CDR3: CASSLTGLAGGAPKQFF. The CDR3 nucleotides are TGTGCCAGCAGTTTAACGGGACTAGCGGGGGGTGCCCCGAAGCAGTTCTTC.

J is TRBJ1-1 and V is TRBV2, with TRBD1 matching 7 bases. Losses at the gene ends were 5 bases for V and 7 bases for J; bases not matched to a gene: 7. This CDR3 has 13 residues. Germline CDR1 reads SNHLY; CDR2 reads FYNNEI. CDR3 loop: CASSRQGLDEAFF. CDR3 DNA: TGTGCCAGCAGTCGACAGGGATTGGATGAAGCTTTCTTT.

The rearrangement joins TRBV3-1 (or the pseudogene TRBV3-2) to TRBJ2-2; D possibly corresponds to TRBD1 (6 bases). The V end lost 4 bases, the J end lost 4 bases, and 10 bases lay between the germline ends. Germline CDR1 and CDR2: LGHDT and YNNKEL (reference sequence). This CDR3 is built from 14 residues. CDR3 in DNA: TGTGCCAGCAGCCGTAACAGGGTCACCGGGGAGCTGTTTTTT. This encodes CASSRNRVTGELFF.

The rearrangement uses TRBV7-3 and TRBJ2-1; the match to TRBD1 covers 7 bases. This CDR3 has 15 amino acids. CDR1 and CDR2 (germline): SGHTA, FQGTGA. The V segment lost 5 bases and the J segment 4 bases; nucleotides outside the gene matches: 8. As DNA, the CDR3 is TGTGCCAGCAGCCTATGGGACAGTAAGTACAATGAGCAGTTCTTC. The encoded protein is CASSLWDSKYNEQFF. The full variable domain, in which reference TRBV7-3 and TRBJ2-1 provide the parts outside the CDR3, is GAGVSQTPSNKVTEKGKYVELRCDPISGHTALYWYRQSLGQGPEFLIYFQGTGAADDSGLPNDRFFAVRPEGSVSTLKIQRTERGDSAVYLCASSLWDSKYNEQFFGPGTRLTVL.

The chain links TRBV4-1 to TRBJ2-3; 9 nucleotides agree with TRBD1. The CDR3 covers 16 residues. Germline V gene sequence: CDR1 MGHRA, CDR2 YSYEKL. V trimming: 4 bases; J trimming: 2 bases; junction bases outside the gene matches: 7. For the CDR3, the DNA is TGCGCCAGCAGCCTATCCGACAGGGGGAACACAGATACGCAGTATTTT. This encodes CASSLSDRGNTDTQYF.

The chain carries TRBV2 and TRBJ2-1; 9 bases agree with TRBD2. Trimming took 3 bases from V and 2 from J; bases not matched to a gene: 2. The CDR3 runs to 15 residues. Germline V CDR1 and CDR2: SNHLY, FYNNEI. Here the CDR3 DNA reads TGTGCCAGCAGTGAGCGGGGGGGCACCTACAATGAGCAGTTCTTC. Amino acid sequence: CASSERGGTYNEQFF.

V usage is TRBV3-1 (or the pseudogene TRBV3-2) and J usage is TRBJ2-7; a possible D gene is TRBD1 (5 bases). Germline loops: CDR1 LGHDT, CDR2 YNNKEL (reference sequence). Trimming took off 2 bases at V and 7 bases at J, with 9 bases between the two ends. CDR3 size: 12 residues. This CDR3 is CASSQQGREQYF. The DNA for the CDR3 is TGTGCCAGCAGCCAACAGGGTAGGGAGCAGTACTTC.

The chain couples TRBV19 to TRBJ1-2; 7 nucleotides match TRBD1. Germline trimming cut 1 base from V and 7 bases from J; bases unmatched to any gene: 6. This CDR3 has 14 amino acids. CDR1 is LNHDA, CDR2 SQIVND, per germline (reference sequence). This CDR3 is CASSIAGGFGGYTF. For the CDR3, the DNA is TGTGCCAGTAGTATAGCAGGGGGATTTGGTGGCTACACCTTC.

This chain connects TRBV4-2 to TRBJ1-2; D is possibly TRBD1 (5 bases). Germline CDR1 is LGHNA and CDR2 is YNFKEQ. V gave up 0 bases and J gave up 0 bases, with 14 bases separating them. The CDR3 consists of 17 residues. The chain's CDR3 is CASSQDWGVIPNYGYTF. The DNA for the CDR3 is TGTGCCAGCAGCCAAGATTGGGGGGTGATCCCTAACTATGGCTACACCTTC.

The chain has TRBV19 and TRBJ1-5; no reliable D call. Trimming removed 6 bases from V and 0 bases from J, with 15 bases in between. Germline CDR1 reads LNHDA; CDR2 reads SQIVND (reference sequence). This CDR3 has 16 amino acids. As DNA, the CDR3 is TGTGCCAGTAGCAAAACGGCAGGAGGTAGCAATCAGCCCCAGCATTTT. Translating it yields CASSKTAGGSNQPQHF.

This chain joins TRBV24-1 and TRBJ2-3; the D gene is possibly TRBD1 (5 bases). Trimming took 9 bases from V and 0 from J, leaving 15 bases between them. Germline CDR1 reads KGHDR; CDR2 reads SFDVKD. The CDR3 spans 15 residues. CDR3 DNA sequence: TGTGCCACCTACGACTCGACAGACAGCACAGATACGCAGTATTTT. Protein: CATYDSTDSTDTQYF.

The chain combines TRBV5-1 with TRBJ2-7, with 9 bases matching TRBD1. The V gene's germline CDR1 is SGHRS and CDR2 YFSETQ. V shed 6 bases and J 7 bases; nucleotides not matched to a gene: 11. There are 14 residues in the CDR3. As DNA, the CDR3 is TGCGCCAGCATCGCCGGGACAGGGCCGGGAGAGCAGTACTTC. This codes for CASIAGTGPGEQYF.

As regards this clone: Other DNA variants within this sample encode the same CDR3. V is TRBV2 and J is TRBJ1-5; 7 nucleotides match TRBD1. This CDR3 is 13 amino acids long. The V gene end was trimmed by 6 bases and the J gene end by 2 bases; junction bases not matched to a gene: 1. In germline, CDR1 is SNHLY, CDR2 FYNNEI. This CDR3 reads CASRGQGNQPQHF. DNA of the CDR3: TGTGCCAGCAGAGGACAGGGCAATCAGCCCCAGCATTTT.

The J gene is TRBJ1-1, the V gene TRBV2; 8 positions match TRBD1. V trimming: 6 bases; J trimming: 10 bases; junction bases outside the gene matches: 10. The germline V gene has CDR1 SNHLY and CDR2 FYNNEI. The CDR3 totals 13 residues. The CDR3 loop reads CASRPGTGGSAFF. The CDR3 coding sequence is TGTGCCAGCAGGCCCGGGACAGGAGGTTCAGCTTTCTTT.

Written as DNA, the CDR3 is TGCGCCAGCAGCCATGGTCAGGCCCCGTATCGAGACTATGGCTACACCTTC. Amino acid sequence: CASSHGQAPYRDYGYTF. This chain connects TRBV4-1 to TRBJ1-2; unclear D gene. CDR1 MGHRA and CDR2 YSYEKL come from the germline V gene. CDR3 size: 17 residues. The V end lost 3 bases, the J end lost 3 bases, and 20 bases lay between the germline ends.

The chain links TRBV2 to TRBJ2-2; no definite D call. Between the trimmed V and J ends, which lost 6 bases and 6 bases, there was a span of 14 bases. Germline assignment: CDR1 SNHLY and CDR2 FYNNEI. The CDR3 has 14 residues. CDR3 coding DNA: TGTGCCAGCAGGATGGGCTACCCTTCCGGGGAGCTGTTTTTT. Translation gives CASRMGYPSGELFF. Supplemented by reference TRBV2 and TRBJ2-2, the full variable domain reads EPEVTQTPSHQVTQMGQEVILRCVPISNHLYFYWYRQILGQKVEFLVSFYNNEISEKSEIFDDQFSVERPDGSNFTLKIRSTKLEDSAMYFCASRMGYPSGELFFGEGSRLTVL.

The J gene is TRBJ2-1, the V gene TRBV6-5; 7 bases map to TRBD2. Germline loops: CDR1 MNHEY, CDR2 SVGAGI. The trim removed 11 bases at V and 3 bases at J, leaving 7 bases unmatched. The CDR3 has 13 residues. The CDR3 sequence: CASSGAIYNEQFF. CDR3 coding DNA: TGTGCCTCGAGCGGGGCGATCTACAATGAGCAGTTCTTC.

The chain is built from TRBV2 and TRBJ2-5; 10 bases are shared with TRBD1. Trimming took 6 bases from V and 5 from J; bases not matched to a gene: 12. The CDR3 is made up of 16 amino acids. CDR1 is SNHLY and CDR2 is FYNNEI in the germline V gene. CDR3 amino acids: CASRDKTGGFGETQYF. The CDR3 bases are TGTGCCAGCAGGGACAAGACAGGGGGCTTCGGTGAGACCCAGTACTTC.

The chain links TRBV19 to TRBJ2-7, with TRBD1 matching 7 bases. Germline values: CDR1 LNHDA, CDR2 SQIVND (reference sequence). With 1 base clipped from V and 2 bases from J, the junction kept 5 bases outside the gene matches. The CDR3 loop spans 15 amino acids. CDR3 sequence: CASSIAGDRPYEQYF. The CDR3 DNA follows: TGTGCCAGTAGTATAGCCGGGGACAGACCCTACGAGCAGTACTTC.

J is TRBJ1-5 and V is TRBV4-1; D uncertain. The CDR3 has 17 residues. V lost 4 bases and J lost 0, with 16 bases in between. Per the germline V gene, CDR1 is MGHRA and CDR2 is YSYEKL. CDR3 residues: CASSLLRDGISNQPQHF. In DNA, the CDR3 is TGCGCCAGCAGCCTTCTCAGAGACGGGATTAGCAATCAGCCCCAGCATTTT.

The J gene is TRBJ2-7, the V gene TRBV7-7; D call uncertain. Trimming took off 1 base at V and 3 bases at J, with 10 bases between the two ends. The CDR3 has 14 amino acids. Germline V gives CDR1 SSHAT, CDR2 FNYEAQ (reference sequence). The CDR3 sequence is CASSLGGVGYEQYF. CDR3 DNA sequence: TGTGCCAGCAGCTTAGGTGGAGTGGGCTACGAGCAGTACTTC.